This TCR beta chain was sequenced in a study of cytomegalovirus exposure and HLA in healthy donors. Whole-study context: Genetic ancestry analysis placed around 76% of the 350 to 500 donors that were genotyped in the Caucasian-associated cluster.

Regarding the study as a whole: Certain indistinguishable V segments, among them TRBV6-2 and TRBV6-3, were excluded. Upon later analysis, TCR association rates were observed to vary by HLA locus, being highest for DRB1 and lowest for HLA-C.

The CDR3 covers 16 residues. Germline values: CDR1 LGHNA, CDR2 YNFKEQ. Losses at the gene ends were 6 bases for V and 0 bases for J; bases not matched to a gene: 5. Worth noting for this clone: Its target is unknown.

Use of 60 Vbeta and 13 Jbeta primers characterized the PCR. Libraries were prepared by immunoSEQ multiplex PCR; TCRdb keeps only in-frame clonotypes and omits some of them. The sample gives around 160,000 clones, 60% to 85% of which show up once; roughly 2% is in the top ten. This sequence was found in a man aged 45 to 65 in good health and CMV-seropositive. This sequence joins TRBV4-2 and TRBJ1-3; 10 bases align to TRBD1. The sequenced sample was PBMCs. In DNA form, the CDR3 reads TGTGCCAGCAGGACAGGGGGCCGGATCTCTGGAAACACCATATATTTT. Amino acids: CASRTGGRISGNTIYF.